The 8 T cell receptor beta chains below come from one sample, sequenced in a study of T cell responses to AZD1222 COVID-19 vaccine (dated by TCRdb to the early 2020s). What this sample's time point label stands for: baseline before first vaccination. The library was produced with the immunoSEQ multiplex PCR assay. The table comes from immuneACCESS by way of TCRdb, which keeps in-frame sequences with V and J called. Part of the clones is missing from these tables; in studies checked, under half for an unresolved V gene and the rest for unknown reasons. Present in this sample are 90,000 to 120,000 clones, 80% to 90% of which were seen just once. The ten largest make up 6.6% of the sample. The sequences come from peripheral blood, collected on day 0 of AZD1222 vaccination. The receptors stem from an adult in good health.

This chain uses TRBV12-3 or TRBV12-4 with TRBJ1-1, with TRBD1 as a possible D gene (6 bases). V lost 5 bases and J 0 bases, leaving 7 bases between the germline ends. This CDR3 is 13 amino acids long. Here the CDR3 reads CASSRTVNTEAFF. CDR3 DNA sequence: TGTGCCAGCAGTAGGACAGTGAACACTGAAGCTTTCTTT.

The chain employs TRBV9 and TRBJ2-1; D is tentatively TRBD1 or TRBD2 (5 bases each). V lost 4 bases and J lost 4, with 18 bases in between. Germline loops: CDR1 SGDLS, CDR2 YYNGEE. This CDR3 comprises 16 residues. The CDR3 here is CASSPLAQGGYNEQFF. As DNA, the CDR3 is TGTGCCAGCAGCCCCTTAGCGCAGGGTGGTTACAATGAGCAGTTCTTC.

The DNA of the CDR3 is TGTGCCAGCTCAGAGGATACAGGGATCACCTACAATGAGCAGTTCTTC. It translates to CASSEDTGITYNEQFF. This chain uses TRBV18 with TRBJ2-1; D is possibly TRBD1 (6 bases). The CDR3 runs to 16 residues. Trimming shortened V by 5 bases and J by 2 bases, and 16 bases separated the two germline ends. Germline CDR1 KGHSH, CDR2 LQKENI.

For the CDR3, the DNA is TGTGCCAGTAGTAGACAGGGGGCAGAGAGTCAGCCCCAGCATTTT. As protein: CASSRQGAESQPQHF. The chain has TRBV19 and TRBJ1-5, with 10 positions matching TRBD1. Germline loops: CDR1 LNHDA, CDR2 SQIVND (reference sequence). The CDR3 covers 15 residues. Germline trimming cut 4 bases from V and 6 bases from J; bases unmatched to any gene: 6.

The chain has TRBV28 and TRBJ2-3; the match to TRBD2 covers 7 bases. After removal of 2 bases from V and 3 bases from J, the junction contained 2 bases not matched to a gene. CDR3 length equals 14 residues. From germline, CDR1 is MDHEN and CDR2 SYDVKM. The CDR3 loop reads CASSLGGVTDTQYF. The CDR3 region has the DNA TGTGCCAGCAGTTTAGGGGGGGTAACAGATACGCAGTATTTT.

This sequence joins TRBV24-1 and TRBJ2-3; 12 bases agree with TRBD2. CDR3 length: 18 residues. V shed 4 bases and J 2 bases; nucleotides not matched to a gene: 9. Per the germline V gene, CDR1 is KGHDR and CDR2 is SFDVKD. The DNA for the CDR3 is TGTGCCACCAGTGAGTTGACTAGCGGGAGTGGGGACACAGATACGCAGTATTTT. It specifies CATSELTSGSGDTDTQYF.

This chain uses TRBV6-6 with TRBJ1-3, with 7 nucleotides matching TRBD1. CDR3 length: 15 residues. CDR1 and CDR2 from the germline V gene are MNHNY and SVGAGI (reference sequence). V dropped 5 bases and J dropped 0; count of bases not matched to a gene: 4. The CDR3 here is CASSQQGSSGNTIYF. The CDR3 DNA is TGTGCCAGCAGTCAACAGGGGTCCTCTGGAAACACCATATATTTT.

This chain connects TRBV7-3 to TRBJ1-2; no clear D gene. The CDR3 loop spans 13 amino acids. V was cut by 1 base and J by 7 bases, with 10 bases left in between. Looked up from germline, CDR1 is SGHTA and CDR2 is FQGTGA. For the CDR3, the DNA is TGTGCCAGCAGCTTAAGGAAAGAAGGTGGCTACACCTTC. It encodes CASSLRKEGGYTF.